One and the same sample provided the 16 T cell receptor beta chains below, sequenced in a study of molecular identifiers for immune sequencing clone quantification. TCRdb used MiXCR to reprocess the PCR reads, holding one entry per CDR3 protein. The sample consists of about 54,000 distinct CDR3 sequences, almost 25% of them appearing once. The specimen was naive CD8+ T cells from blood, with Jurkat cell RNA spiked in. The subset denotes: FACS-sorted CD8+CD4-CCR7+CD45RA+ naive T cells. The receptors were sampled from a human donor in good health. Some libraries in this study had Jurkat cell RNA spiked in.

A word on this clonotype: It may be a read error: a sequence one base away is much more abundant. This chain connects TRBV7-9 to TRBJ2-3; D possibly corresponds to TRBD2 (5 bases). In germline, CDR1 is SEHNR, CDR2 FQNEAQ (reference sequence). The CDR3 length is 17 residues. In nucleotides, the CDR3 is TGTGCCAGCAGCTTAAGTATAAGCGGAGAGACCACAGATACGCGGTATTTT. Protein sequence: CASSLSISGETTDTRYF.

About this clonotype itself: A read error may explain this, as a much larger clone is one base away. This chain links TRBV4-1 with TRBJ1-5; no reliable D call. V was clipped by 0 bases and J by 3 bases, with 9 bases between them. CDR3 length: 15 amino acids. Germline CDR1 MGHRA, CDR2 YSYEKL. DNA of the CDR3: TGCGCCAGCAGCCAAGAGGATATATTCAATCAGCCCCAGCATTTT. It specifies CASSQEDIFNQPQHF.

At least ten counts were recorded for this clonotype. The chain is built from TRBV27 and TRBJ2-2; 11 bases align to TRBD2. CDR3 length: 18 residues. V gave up 2 bases and J gave up 1 base; unmatched junction bases: 6. Looked up from germline, CDR1 is MNHEY and CDR2 is SMNVEV (reference sequence). The CDR3 spells CASSLVLAGGLNTGELFF. The CDR3 region has the DNA TGTGCCAGCAGTTTAGTCCTAGCGGGGGGCCTGAACACCGGGGAGCTGTTTTTT.

This clonotype was seen at least ten times. The chain employs TRBV20-1 and TRBJ2-7; 8 bases are shared with TRBD2. The CDR3 has 14 residues. Germline-derived CDR1 and CDR2 are DFQATT and SNEGSKA (reference sequence). V lost 6 bases and J lost 2; bases outside the gene matches: 9. The CDR3 bases are TGCAGTGCCCGATTACTAGCGGTTACCTACGAGCAGTACTTC. Protein sequence: CSARLLAVTYEQYF.

By sample fraction, this clonotype is medium-sized (0.01 to 0.1%). The chain is built from TRBV7-2 and TRBJ2-7; 7 positions match TRBD2. This CDR3 has 16 residues. Trimming cost V 5 bases and J 1 base; bases outside gene matches: 11. Germline V gene sequence: CDR1 SGHTA, CDR2 FQGNSA. The CDR3 bases are TGTGCCAGCAGCCCACTGCGACGGGACTATTCCTACGAGCAGTACTTC. As protein: CASSPLRRDYSYEQYF.

This clonotype was seen repeatedly, ten times or more. This chain joins TRBV9 and TRBJ1-1, with D perhaps matching TRBD1 (5 bases). Trimming removed 1 base at V and 5 bases at J, with 12 bases between. The CDR3 has 14 residues. The germline CDR1 and CDR2 sequences are SGDLS and YYNGEE. Here the CDR3 reads CASSVSVGVTEAFF. In DNA, the CDR3 is TGTGCCAGCAGCGTATCCGTAGGGGTTACTGAAGCTTTCTTT. The full variable domain, its missing parts supplied by reference TRBV9 and TRBJ1-1, is DSGVTQTPKHLITATGQRVTLRCSPRSGDLSVYWYQQSLDQGLQFLIQYYNGEERAKGNILERFSAQQFPDLHSELNLSSLELGDSALYFCASSVSVGVTEAFFGQGTRLTVV.

A word on this clonotype: Given a much more abundant clone one base away, this may be a read error. The V gene is TRBV7-6, the J gene TRBJ2-5, with D uncertain. CDR1 and CDR2 from the germline V gene are SGHVS and FNYEAQ. This CDR3 comprises 12 residues. As DNA, the CDR3 is TGTGCCGGCAGCCCGCCCCAAGAGACCCAGTACTTC. Protein product: CAGSPPQETQYF. Combining the CDR3 with reference TRBV7-6 and TRBJ2-5 gives the whole variable domain GAGVSQSPRYKVTKRGQDVALRCDPISGHVSLYWYRQALGQGPEFLTYFNYEAQQDKSGLPNDRFSAERPEGSISTLTIQRTEQRDSAMYRCAGSPPQETQYFGPGTRLLVL.

Regarding this clonotype: No DNA is shown, since the ends of the CDR3 on it are uncertain; the CDR3 is the one TCRdb lists. The rearrangement links TRBV7-2 to TRBJ1-4; the table's D call, TRBD1, has no DNA check behind it. From its first to its last residue, the CDR3 has 14 amino acids. Looked up from germline, CDR1 is SGHTA and CDR2 is FQGNSA. The CDR3 sequence: CASSFGTGSEKLCF.

For this clonotype: This may stem from a read error, because a much larger clone lies one nucleotide away. V usage is TRBV4-2 and J usage is TRBJ2-7; D may match TRBD1 or TRBD2 (6 bases each). The CDR3 totals 15 residues. Germline V CDR1 and CDR2: LGHNA, YNFKEQ. The CDR3 loop reads CASSPRDGGSYKQYF. As DNA, the CDR3 is TGTGCCAGCAGCCCCAGGGACGGGGGCTCCTACAAGCAGTACTTC.

This clonotype has at least ten counts. The chain is built from TRBV11-2 and TRBJ2-7; 10 bases fit TRBD2. CDR3 length equals 15 residues. Germline V gives CDR1 SGHAT, CDR2 FQNNGV. J lost 4 bases, V lost 4 bases, and 7 bases had no gene match. The CDR3 loop reads CASSSPGLATYEQYF. The CDR3, as DNA: TGTGCCAGCAGCTCCCCGGGACTAGCGACATACGAGCAGTACTTC.

About this clonotype: This may be a read error, as it is one base from a much larger clone. V gene TRBV19 combines with J gene TRBJ2-3; D is uncertain. This CDR3 comprises 16 residues. The germline gives CDR1 LNHDA, CDR2 SQIVND (reference sequence). The CDR3 coding sequence is TGTGCCAGTACCCCGTATAATTGGAAGCACGGTGATACGCAGTGTTTT. Protein product: CASTPYNWKHGDTQCF.

With regard to this clonotype: Germline and junction disagree at one end, which may indicate a read error. The gene calls are TRBV3-1 and TRBJ1-5; tentatively, D is TRBD1 (6 bases). CDR3 length: 15 residues. Germline CDR1 reads LGHDT; CDR2 reads YNNKEL (reference sequence). As DNA, the CDR3 is TGTGCCCGCAGCCAAGTTACGGGGACAAATCAGCCCCAGCATTTT. Protein sequence: CARSQVTGTNQPQHF.

For this clonotype: At one end the junction does not follow the germline gene, possibly because of a read error. V is TRBV18 and J is TRBJ2-3, with a possible D match to TRBD1 (5 bases). CDR1 is KGHSH and CDR2 is LQKENI in the germline V gene. The CDR3 is 17 residues long. The CDR3 DNA is TGTGCCAGCCCACCACCCCCTCAGGGCCCCAGCACAGATACGCAGTATTTT. This gives the protein CASPPPPQGPSTDTQYF.

Many counts were recorded for this clonotype. The rearrangement joins TRBV5-5 to TRBJ2-7, with D perhaps TRBD1 (5 bases). The CDR3 is made up of 14 amino acids. V was trimmed by 0 bases and J by 4 bases, leaving 11 bases between them. Germline CDR1 and CDR2: SGHKS and YYEKEE (reference sequence). The CDR3 loop is CASSLGQGMYEQYF. The DNA of the CDR3 is TGTGCCAGCAGCTTGGGGCAGGGAATGTACGAGCAGTACTTC.

This clonotype has ten or more counts. V usage is TRBV24-1 and J usage is TRBJ2-1; tentatively, D is TRBD1 (6 bases). The CDR3 spans 13 residues. The V end was cut by 0 bases, the J end by 8 bases, with 7 bases between. The germline V gene encodes CDR1 KGHDR and CDR2 SFDVKD. CDR3 residues: CATSDLWGHEQFF. The CDR3 DNA is TGTGCCACCAGTGATTTGTGGGGGCATGAGCAGTTCTTC.

Many counts were recorded for this clonotype. The chain links TRBV6-2 or TRBV6-3 to TRBJ2-7; D is unclear. The V gene's germline CDR1 is MNHEY and CDR2 SVGEGT. This CDR3 has 15 residues. Trimming pared 2 bases from V and 2 bases from J, leaving 13 bases between. The CDR3, as DNA: TGTGCCAGCAGTTACGGATCCCAGCGCACCTACGAGCAGTACTTC. Residues: CASSYGSQRTYEQYF.